Shown below are 22 T cell receptor beta chains from a single sample sequenced in a study of T cell repertoires in aging, cancer and after chemotherapy (dated by TCRdb to the late 2010s). Genomic DNA extracted from peripheral blood, rather than sorted cells or RNA, was used as the source for amplification of TCR beta rearrangements. Sequenced on an Illumina MiSeq. Rearranged TRB sequences spanning V, D and J segments were amplified in a multiplex touch-down PCR with a mixed TRB-A/B primer pool. Starting from the raw public reads, TCRdb applied fastp trimming at Q25, assembled clones with MiXCR and retained in-frame beta chains. Each CDR3 protein gets just one entry, which takes the most common genes and DNA from the rows behind it. The sample data list about 1,500 distinct CDR3 sequences, and about 20% of these were observed just once. 6% to 9% of the sample comes from the top ten. The sequenced sample was blood. The receptors come from a human donor with a solid tumor.

Within the sample, this clonotype is large (0.1 to 1%). J is TRBJ2-3 and V is TRBV7-2; maybe TRBD1 (8 bases). CDR1 and CDR2 from the germline V gene are SGHTA and FQGNSA. Trimming cost V 8 bases and J 0 bases, with 15 bases left between them. The CDR3 has 15 amino acids. The DNA of the CDR3 is TGTGCCAGCCACAGGGGGGGGGCGAGCACAGATACGCAGTATTTT. Translated: CASHRGGASTDTQYF.

This clonotype was counted a few times. This chain links TRBV12-5 with TRBJ2-1; 9 nucleotides match TRBD2. This CDR3 has 17 residues. Germline trimming cut 3 bases from V and 9 bases from J; bases unmatched to any gene: 15. Germline CDR1 is LGHNT and CDR2 is FRNRAP. CDR3 loop: CASGFGGGRAGEGEQFF. For the CDR3, the DNA is TGTGCTAGTGGTTTTGGCGGCGGGAGGGCCGGGGAGGGTGAGCAGTTCTTC.

This chain uses TRBV5-1 with TRBJ1-6; TRBD1 might be the D (5 bases). The V gene's germline CDR1 is SGHRS and CDR2 YFSETQ. CDR3 length equals 14 residues. The V end was cut by 4 bases, the J end by 9 bases, with 14 bases between. CDR3 coding DNA: TGCGCCAGCAGCGTTGGGGGGGAGGGTTCACCCCTCCACTTT. Protein: CASSVGGEGSPLHF.

A single count supports this clonotype. This sequence joins TRBV5-8 and TRBJ2-5, with TRBD2 as a possible D gene (7 bases). CDR1 is SGHTS, CDR2 YDEGEE, per germline. This CDR3 region has 14 residues. V was pared by 4 bases and J by 5 bases, with 15 bases between. CDR3 coding DNA: TGTGCCAGCAGCGGAGGGGGGGGCCGGGAGACCCAGTACTTC. This encodes CASSGGGGRETQYF.

This chain connects TRBV19 to TRBJ2-7; 9 bases are shared with TRBD1. The germline V gene encodes CDR1 LNHDA and CDR2 SQIVND (reference sequence). CDR3 length: 16 residues. With 3 bases clipped from V and 5 bases from J, the junction kept 11 bases outside the gene matches. CDR3 nucleotides: TGTGCCAGTAGTATCAGGACAGGGGATCTGATGAACGAGCAGTACTTC. It is translated as CASSIRTGDLMNEQYF.

By frequency in the sample, this clonotype is large. CDR3 amino acids: CASRNRGGEDGYTF. The CDR3, as DNA: TGTGCCAGTAGAAACCGAGGGGGTGAGGATGGCTACACCTTC. The V call is TRBV19, the J call TRBJ1-2; maybe TRBD1 (6 bases). V gave up 6 bases and J gave up 6 bases, with 17 bases separating them. CDR3 length: 14 amino acids. Germline lookup yields CDR1 LNHDA and CDR2 SQIVND (reference sequence).

The chain is built from TRBV7-2 and TRBJ1-2, with TRBD1 matching 7 bases. This CDR3 has 14 amino acids. Germline V gene sequence: CDR1 SGHTA, CDR2 FQGNSA. V dropped 5 bases and J dropped 6; count of bases not matched to a gene: 9. CDR3 amino acids: CASSPIDRAHGYTF. In DNA, the CDR3 is TGTGCCAGCAGCCCCATAGACAGGGCCCATGGCTACACCTTC.

Note on this clonotype: Mismatch with germline at one junction end may stem from a read error. This chain links TRBV5-4 with TRBJ1-1; D is unresolved. This CDR3 has 14 residues. The germline V gene has CDR1 SGHNT and CDR2 YYREEE (reference sequence). The CDR3 coding sequence is TGTGCCAGCAGTATCAGCTCCGTGTCCACTGAAGCTTTATTT. Residues: CASSISSVSTEALF.

This clonotype came up a few times. This rearrangement joins TRBV24-1 to TRBJ2-7; D gene unclear. V gave up 7 bases and J gave up 0 bases, with 9 bases separating them. Germline values: CDR1 KGHDR, CDR2 SFDVKD. This CDR3 comprises 13 residues. Here the CDR3 reads CATSDSSSYEQYF. For the CDR3, the DNA is TGTGCCACCAGCGACTCCAGCTCCTACGAGCAGTACTTC.

The rearrangement joins TRBV20-1 to TRBJ1-5; D might be TRBD1 (6 bases). The germline V gene encodes CDR1 DFQATT and CDR2 SNEGSKA (reference sequence). Trimming took off 0 bases at V and 7 bases at J, with 16 bases between the two ends. The CDR3 spans 15 residues. Here the CDR3 reads CSAREGAGRGQPQHF. Here the CDR3 DNA reads TGCAGTGCTAGAGAGGGGGCAGGGCGGGGCCAGCCCCAGCATTTT.

Judged by abundance, this clonotype is medium-sized. The chain links TRBV25-1 to TRBJ2-7; D is possibly TRBD1 (5 bases). This CDR3 spans 14 amino acids. The germline gives CDR1 MGHDK, CDR2 SYGVNS. Trimming shortened V by 6 bases and J by 3 bases, and 15 bases separated the two germline ends. The CDR3 DNA reads as TGTGCCAGCAGCCCCGGACAATACTACTACGAGCAGTACTTC. Amino acid sequence: CASSPGQYYYEQYF.

By frequency in the sample, this clonotype is medium-sized. The chain employs TRBV19 and TRBJ1-2; D gene ambiguous. The CDR3 sequence is 13 residues long. The V end lost 1 base, the J end lost 5 bases, and 8 bases lay between the germline ends. Germline V CDR1 and CDR2: LNHDA, SQIVND (reference sequence). CDR3 coding DNA: TGTGCCAGTAGTATAGGGCCGGCGTATGGCTACACCTTC. Protein: CASSIGPAYGYTF.

The chain recombines TRBV9 with TRBJ2-3; D is ambiguous. With 4 bases removed from V and 3 bases from J, the gap between germline ends came to 21 bases. The germline V gene has CDR1 SGDLS and CDR2 YYNGEE. This CDR3 comprises 17 residues. DNA for the CDR3: TGTGCCAGCAGCCTCACCGCCTACGGTCTTATAACAGATACGCAGTATTTT. Translating it yields CASSLTAYGLITDTQYF.

To note about this clonotype: A much larger clone differs by one base, so this may be a read error. No conserved phenylalanine or tryptophan ends this CDR3, so it is likely a read error. This chain uses TRBV12-3 or TRBV12-4 with TRBJ2-5; 11 nucleotides agree with TRBD2. J was trimmed by 5 bases and V by 6 bases; bases with no gene match: 11. CDR3 length: 16 residues. The DNA for the CDR3 is TGTGCCAGCAGCCTGACTAGCGGGGCGAACGGGGAGACCCAGTACTTA. This encodes CASSLTSGANGETQYL.

The chain recombines TRBV12-3 or TRBV12-4 with TRBJ1-5; D is unresolved. Trimming left V 7 bases short and J 4 bases short, with 11 bases between. The CDR3 is 13 amino acids. The CDR3 reads CASTWTKNQPQHF. The CDR3 nucleotides are TGTGCCAGCACCTGGACTAAAAATCAGCCCCAGCATTTT.

The V gene is TRBV24-1, the J gene TRBJ2-2, with 7 bases lining up with TRBD1. V was clipped by 3 bases and J by 4 bases; unmatched bases: 1. Germline values: CDR1 KGHDR, CDR2 SFDVKD. The CDR3 spans 14 residues. The CDR3, as DNA: TGTGCCACCAGTGATGGGACAGCCACCGGGGAGCTGTTTTTT. As protein: CATSDGTATGELFF.

Sample share makes this clonotype medium-sized. CDR3 protein: CASSIDGAGSPREQYF. The CDR3 bases are TGTGCCAGTAGTATAGATGGGGCGGGGTCCCCCCGCGAGCAGTACTTC. The chain links TRBV19 to TRBJ2-7, with D tentatively TRBD2 (6 bases). In germline, CDR1 is LNHDA, CDR2 SQIVND (reference sequence). The V end lost 0 bases, the J end lost 6 bases, and 18 bases lay between the germline ends. The CDR3 runs 16 residues.

The table lists this clonotype with a few counts. The CDR3 bases are TGCAGTGCTAGAGATCCTGGGACAGGGGCCAATTCACCCCTCCACTTT. It is translated as CSARDPGTGANSPLHF. The chain employs TRBV20-1 and TRBJ1-6; 10 bases are a match to TRBD1. The CDR3 is made up of 16 amino acids. Looked up from germline, CDR1 is DFQATT and CDR2 is SNEGSKA (reference sequence). V lost 0 bases, J lost 7 bases, and 6 bases stayed unmatched.

The chain is built from TRBV20-1 and TRBJ2-2; possibly TRBD2 for D (6 bases). Germline CDR1 reads DFQATT; CDR2 reads SNEGSKA (reference sequence). The CDR3 runs 18 residues. V lost 1 base, J lost 4 bases, and 22 bases lay in between. CDR3 sequence: CSARAVGRLARGTGELFF. In DNA, the CDR3 is TGCAGTGCTAGAGCCGTAGGTAGGCTAGCGAGAGGCACCGGGGAGCTGTTTTTT.

The chain carries TRBV6-1 and TRBJ2-1; 10 nucleotides line up with TRBD2. The germline V gene encodes CDR1 MNHNS and CDR2 SASEGT. V was clipped by 2 bases and J by 2 bases; unmatched bases: 3. There are 16 residues in the CDR3. This chain's CDR3 is CASSEPSGGTYNEQFF. CDR3 sequence (DNA): TGTGCCAGCAGTGAACCTAGCGGGGGCACCTACAATGAGCAGTTCTTC.

Sample share makes this clonotype large. This chain links TRBV19 with TRBJ1-6, with D perhaps matching TRBD1 (5 bases). CDR1 is LNHDA and CDR2 is SQIVND in the germline V gene (reference sequence). There are 14 residues in the CDR3. The V end lost 6 bases, the J end lost 7 bases, and 13 bases lay between the germline ends. As DNA, the CDR3 is TGTGCCAGTAGGGGGCTCCTCGACAATTCACCCCTCCACTTT. Protein product: CASRGLLDNSPLHF.

Of note for this clonotype: Since a much larger clone is just one base distant, this may be a read error. The J gene is TRBJ2-6, the V gene TRBV12-3 or TRBV12-4; TRBD2 is a possible D gene (5 bases). The length of the CDR3 is 16 residues. V was cut by 3 bases and J by 3 bases, with 12 bases left in between. The CDR3: CASSFLGSYGANVLTF. The CDR3 DNA is TGTGCCAGCAGTTTCCTAGGGAGCTATGGGGCCAACGTCCTGACTTTC.